This TCR beta chain was documented in a study of T cells expressing NK-cell markers. Findings of the study overall: Clarity on HCMV specificity was lacking for the expanded NKG2C+ T cell clones. Six or seven donors had dominant NKG2C+ clonotypes that comprised about 1.0-8% of their CD8+ T cells.

This CDR3 is 15 amino acids long. In germline, CDR1 is WNHNN, CDR2 SYGVQD (reference sequence). As concerns this clonotype: Its antigen is currently unknown.

Template switching by 5'RACE with UMIs generated the TCR beta cDNA. No DNA is given; TCRdb re-called the 5' RACE reads and lists each CDR3 protein once. Its clone listing holds some 280,000 distinct CDR3 sequences. This rearrangement joins TRBV10-1 to TRBJ2-2; no DNA is available, so the TRBD1 call from TCRdb remains unchecked. The receptor was derived from a man between 18 and 35 years old in good health. Material: blood T cells: a sorted CD56 or NKG2C T cell subset, CD4+ or CD8+ T cells, or bulk PBMC T cells (not recorded which). CDR3 residues: CASRAERGPAGELFF.